This T cell receptor (beta chain) was sequenced in a study of shared clonotypes between healthy human individuals. Findings of the study overall: The study's rarefaction showed incomplete sorted-subset sequencing despite large depth.

With 3 bases clipped from V and 4 bases from J, the junction kept 17 bases outside the gene matches. In germline, CDR1 is SGHAT, CDR2 FQNNGV. The CDR3 sequence is 18 residues long. Everyone who donated was a Caucasian adult who lived in Nashville, Tennessee. A deep-level run was used for the assay. TCRdb's copy holds only in-frame clones and misses some; the assay was immunoSEQ multiplex PCR. This table has some 2,500,000 clones, around 93% appearing once. With regard to this clone: What it binds is unknown.

The sample was naive CD4+ T cells from PBMCs. Subset indicated: CD45RA+ positively selected. This clonotype was sampled from a man younger than 35 in good health. Some clones in this sample may be carry-over from other donors' samples. The V and J genes are TRBV11-2 and TRBJ2-5; 7 nucleotides align to TRBD2. This chain's CDR3 is CASSFQREAGVWVETQYF. CDR3 bases: TGTGCCAGCAGCTTCCAGAGGGAGGCGGGAGTTTGGGTAGAGACCCAGTACTTC.